Below are 23 T cell receptor beta chains sequenced from a single sample in a study of blood T cell repertoires in COVID-19. Only in-frame clones appear in the TCRdb table, and some are missing; sequencing was by immunoSEQ multiplex PCR. The sample records roughly 150,000 clones, about 80% being singletons. Sequenced sample: peripheral blood. Every receptor here comes from a man aged 55 to 70 with acute or convalescent COVID-19.

The V and J genes are TRBV4-2 and TRBJ2-1; 9 nucleotides agree with TRBD2. CDR3 size: 13 residues. Trimming at V came to 7 bases and at J to 5 bases, leaving 3 bases not matched to a gene. CDR1 LGHNA and CDR2 YNFKEQ come from the germline V gene. CDR3 residues: CASTLAGDNEQFF. CDR3 bases: TGTGCCAGCACCTTAGCGGGGGACAATGAGCAGTTCTTC.

The J gene is TRBJ2-7, the V gene TRBV3-1 (or the pseudogene TRBV3-2); the match to TRBD2 covers 10 bases. Germline CDR1 LGHDT, CDR2 YNNKEL (reference sequence). V was clipped by 4 bases and J by 0 bases; unmatched bases: 0. The CDR3 runs to 14 residues. The CDR3 reads CASSPSGSSYEQYF. In DNA, the CDR3 is TGTGCCAGCAGCCCTAGCGGGAGCTCCTACGAGCAGTACTTC.

The CDR3: CASSRSMGGGNYGYTF. The CDR3 DNA sequence: TGTGCCAGCAGCAGAAGTATGGGAGGAGGTAACTATGGCTACACCTTC. The chain has TRBV7-9 and TRBJ1-2; D is undetermined. CDR1 is SEHNR and CDR2 is FQNEAQ in the germline V gene (reference sequence). The V and J ends lost 5 bases and 1 base respectively, with 17 bases between them. CDR3 length equals 16 residues.

The V and J genes are TRBV2 and TRBJ1-5, with D unclear. The CDR3 is made up of 15 amino acids. The V gene's germline CDR1 is SNHLY and CDR2 FYNNEI. Trimming pared 3 bases from V and 3 bases from J, leaving 12 bases between. CDR3 coding DNA: TGTGCCAGCAGTGAGTTCGGGGAGTCCAATCAGCCCCAGCATTTT. This translates into CASSEFGESNQPQHF.

Points on this clone: The junction shows a germline mismatch at one end, possibly a read error. The chain recombines TRBV7-2 with TRBJ2-2; perhaps TRBD1 as D (5 bases). This CDR3 comprises 15 residues. From germline, CDR1 is SGHTA and CDR2 FQGNSA. The CDR3 reads CASSLRSRATGELFF. The DNA for the CDR3 is TGTGCCAGTAGCTTAAGATCCAGGGCCACCGGGGAGCTGTTTTTT.

This chain joins TRBV6-6 and TRBJ1-5, with TRBD1 matching over 8 bases. Germline trimming cut 6 bases from V and 4 bases from J; bases unmatched to any gene: 8. This CDR3 contains 15 residues. The germline V gene encodes CDR1 MNHNY and CDR2 SVGAGI (reference sequence). The CDR3 loop reads CASSRDRQVNQPQHF. CDR3 DNA: TGTGCCAGCAGCCGGGACAGGCAGGTAAATCAGCCCCAGCATTTT.

The chain employs TRBV20-1 and TRBJ2-7; TRBD2 matches 7 bases. This CDR3 has 13 amino acids. The germline V gene has CDR1 DFQATT and CDR2 SNEGSKA (reference sequence). J gave up 6 bases and V 3 bases, and 8 bases lay outside the gene matches. The CDR3 loop reads CSASFYGGSEQYF. CDR3 nucleotides: TGCAGTGCTAGTTTCTACGGGGGGTCCGAGCAGTACTTC.

The genes are TRBV7-6 and TRBJ1-3; unclear D gene. Germline V gene data show CDR1 as SGHVS and CDR2 as FNYEAQ. V lost 0 bases to trimming and J lost 4 bases, with 13 bases between them. The CDR3 has 16 amino acids. The CDR3 coding sequence is TGTGCCAGCAGCTTAGCCGGCGGGATTTCCGGAAACACCATATATTTT. This translates into CASSLAGGISGNTIYF.

The table lists this clone with a count of one. V gene TRBV7-9 combines with J gene TRBJ2-5, with 7 nucleotides matching TRBD2. Germline assignment: CDR1 SEHNR and CDR2 FQNEAQ (reference sequence). This CDR3 comprises 15 residues. V trimming: 3 bases; J trimming: 2 bases; junction bases outside the gene matches: 6. In DNA, the CDR3 is TGTGCCAGCAGCTTGGCACTGGGGGGGCAAGAGACCCAGTACTTC. Its translation is CASSLALGGQETQYF.

The rearrangement links TRBV6-4 to TRBJ1-3; 9 nucleotides agree with TRBD1. CDR1 and CDR2 (germline): MRHNA, SNTAGT. The J segment lost 4 bases and the V segment lost 2 bases, leaving 15 bases of the junction unmatched. This CDR3 spans 19 amino acids. The CDR3 nucleotides are TGTGCCAGCAGTGACGGAAGGGGTAGCGACAGGGGGATAGGAAACACCATATATTTT. Translated: CASSDGRGSDRGIGNTIYF.

This clone was found a few times. The rearrangement uses TRBV5-6 and TRBJ2-2; perhaps TRBD1 as D (5 bases). The V end was cut by 2 bases, the J end by 1 base, with 9 bases between. The CDR3 has 15 residues. CDR1 is SGHDT and CDR2 is YYEEEE in the germline V gene. CDR3 in DNA: TGTGCCAGCAGCTTTCGACAGCTGAACACCGGGGAGCTGTTTTTT. Protein: CASSFRQLNTGELFF.

This clone was counted a few times. The V call is TRBV18, the J call TRBJ2-7, with 8 bases identical to TRBD1. V gave up 1 base and J gave up 6 bases; unmatched junction bases: 2. The CDR3 spans 13 residues. Germline V CDR1 and CDR2: KGHSH, LQKENI. The CDR3 here is CASSPRQGSEQYF. The DNA of the CDR3 is TGTGCCAGCTCACCACGACAGGGGTCCGAGCAGTACTTC. The full variable domain, completed using reference TRBV18 and TRBJ2-7, is NAGVMQNPRHLVRRRGQEARLRCSPMKGHSHVYWYRQLPEEGLKFMVYLQKENIIDESGMPKERFSAEFPKEGPSILRIQQVVRGDSAAYFCASSPRQGSEQYFGPGTRLTVT.

The genes are TRBV3-1 (or the pseudogene TRBV3-2) and TRBJ2-7; D is perhaps TRBD2 (6 bases). The CDR3 contains 14 residues. Germline V lookup: CDR1 LGHDT, CDR2 YNNKEL (reference sequence). V was shortened by 4 bases and J by 6 bases, with 16 bases between the two germline ends. CDR3 sequence: CASSPRDLLGEQYF. Here the CDR3 DNA reads TGTGCCAGCAGCCCCCGGGACTTACTAGGCGAGCAGTACTTC.

J is TRBJ2-7 and V is TRBV18, with D tentatively TRBD1 (5 bases). Germline V gene lookup returns CDR1 KGHSH and CDR2 LQKENI. The CDR3 sequence is 13 residues long. The V end lost 4 bases, the J end lost 2 bases, and 9 bases lay between the germline ends. DNA for the CDR3: TGTGCCAGCTCACTCGGACAAACCTACGAGCAGTACTTC. Its translation is CASSLGQTYEQYF.

The chain couples TRBV4-3 to TRBJ2-6; 8 nucleotides line up with TRBD1. Germline values: CDR1 LGHNA, CDR2 YSLEER. The V gene end was trimmed by 4 bases and the J gene end by 2 bases; junction bases not matched to a gene: 4. The CDR3 is made up of 16 amino acids. The CDR3 reads CASSRTGMTGANVLTF. For the CDR3, the DNA is TGCGCCAGCAGCCGGACAGGGATGACTGGGGCCAACGTCCTGACTTTC.

The gene calls are TRBV27 and TRBJ1-6, with a weak D call TRBD1 (5 bases). Germline CDR1 is MNHEY and CDR2 is SMNVEV (reference sequence). Trimming shortened V by 0 bases and J by 7 bases, and 13 bases separated the two germline ends. The CDR3 contains 16 residues. For the CDR3, the DNA is TGTGCCAGCAGTTTATCCAAGGGGCGCAGGAATTCACCCCTCCACTTT. Protein: CASSLSKGRRNSPLHF.

V usage is TRBV6-2 or TRBV6-3 and J usage is TRBJ1-1; the D gene is possibly TRBD1 (6 bases). V was cut by 4 bases and J by 3 bases, with 12 bases left in between. There are 14 residues in the CDR3. Germline V lookup: CDR1 MNHEY, CDR2 SVGEGT. CDR3 loop: CASSSGQTYTEAFF. Written as DNA, the CDR3 is TGTGCCAGCAGTTCCGGACAGACTTACACTGAAGCTTTCTTT.

The chain couples TRBV29-1 to TRBJ1-1, with D possibly being TRBD1 (6 bases). Germline CDR1 SQVTM, CDR2 ANQGSEA. This CDR3 spans 13 amino acids. V was clipped by 7 bases and J by 4 bases, with 16 bases between them. CDR3 sequence reads: CSGTRGEGTEAFF. The CDR3 coding sequence is TGCAGCGGCACAAGGGGGGAGGGCACTGAAGCTTTCTTT.

The chain recombines TRBV4-3 with TRBJ2-5; D uncertain. Germline CDR1 is LGHNA and CDR2 is YSLEER. This CDR3 region has 13 residues. The V end was cut by 1 base, the J end by 5 bases, with 8 bases between. Here the CDR3 DNA reads TGCGCCAGCAGCCAAGGCGTCGGGGAGACCCAGTACTTC. Translation: CASSQGVGETQYF.

The chain has TRBV5-4 and TRBJ2-7; possibly TRBD2 for D (6 bases). The V end was cut by 2 bases, the J end by 7 bases, with 13 bases between. Germline lookup yields CDR1 SGHNT and CDR2 YYREEE (reference sequence). CDR3 length equals 13 residues. CDR3 in amino acids: CASSFGRAGEQYF. The CDR3 DNA sequence: TGTGCCAGCAGCTTTGGCAGGGCGGGGGAGCAGTACTTC.

This chain links TRBV12-3 or TRBV12-4 with TRBJ1-2, with 7 bases aligning to TRBD1. V lost 5 bases, J lost 5 bases, and 5 bases stayed unmatched. The CDR3 has 13 residues. CDR3 sequence reads: CASSAGTVYGYTF. The DNA for the CDR3 is TGTGCCAGCAGTGCCGGGACAGTATATGGCTACACCTTC.

The V and J genes are TRBV27 and TRBJ2-1; D call uncertain. The germline CDR1 and CDR2 sequences are MNHEY and SMNVEV (reference sequence). V lost 5 bases and J lost 7, with 12 bases in between. The CDR3 covers 13 residues. CDR3 amino acids: CASSPGRSNEQFF. CDR3 nucleotide sequence: TGTGCCAGCAGTCCCGGAAGGAGTAATGAGCAGTTCTTC.

J is TRBJ2-1 and V is TRBV6-6; 7 nucleotides line up with TRBD2. The CDR3 contains 16 residues. Germline V gene sequence: CDR1 MNHNY, CDR2 SVGAGI (reference sequence). The junction had 11 bases not matched to a gene; V was cut back by 4 bases and J by 5 bases. The CDR3 coding sequence is TGTGCCAGCAGTTCATCTTTAGCGGGCGGAAACAATGAGCAGTTCTTC. Its translation is CASSSSLAGGNNEQFF.